The clone carrying this TCR beta chain was observed a few times. Its antigen remains unidentified. The CDR3 consists of 16 residues. Germline-derived CDR1 and CDR2 are LNHDA and SQIVND (reference sequence). The V and J ends lost 1 base and 7 bases, in that order; junction bases with no gene match: 3. This record comes from a study of cytomegalovirus exposure and HLA in healthy donors. Study overall: About 83 million unique TCRs from HLA-typed donors made up an early data release. The study's findings and limits: Sequencing likely generated an artifact that appeared as a cluster of highly shared sequence variants.

Both 60 Vbeta primers and 13 Jbeta primers went into the PCR. Libraries were prepared by immunoSEQ multiplex PCR; TCRdb keeps only in-frame clonotypes and omits some of them. The sample includes around 150,000 clones, approximately 70% seen only once; the top ten take approximately 1.6%. The sample consisted of PBMCs. The V and J genes are TRBV19 and TRBJ2-1; the match to TRBD2 covers 14 bases. The source of this sequence is a human donor in good health. This CDR3 is CASSIGGLAGVNEQFF. In DNA form, the CDR3 reads TGTGCCAGTAGTATAGGGGGACTAGCGGGAGTTAATGAGCAGTTCTTC.